A single sample is the source of the 18 T cell receptor beta chains below, sequenced in a study of esophageal squamous cell carcinoma under preoperative chemotherapy. Time point reported: after preoperative PTX-NDP chemotherapy. TCRdb reanalysed the PCR reads using MiXCR and keeps one entry per CDR3 protein. The sample carries around 30,000 distinct CDR3 sequences, approximately 55% recorded once. This sample was gathered from a patient given preoperative chemotherapy. These receptors were collected from a human donor with esophageal squamous cell carcinoma. The donor label of this sample is uncertain.

About this clonotype itself: The junction departs from the called germline gene at one end, perhaps through a read error. The V call is TRBV6-1, the J call TRBJ2-3; D possibly matches TRBD1 or TRBD2 (5 bases each). With the DNA end fitting TRBJ2-7 better, the J assignment may be wrong. Germline lookup yields CDR1 MNHNS and CDR2 SASEGT. This CDR3 region has 14 residues. In DNA, the CDR3 is TGCGGCAGCAGGCCGGGACGAGCCGACGACACGCAGTACTTC. Translating it yields CGSRPGRADDTQYF.

This clonotype showed up many times. Just one base apart from a much larger clone, this may be a read error. The rearrangement uses TRBV27 and TRBJ2-1; perhaps TRBD1 as D (7 bases). The J call is uncertain, as TRBJ2-7 better fits the DNA end. Germline CDR1 reads MNHEY; CDR2 reads SMNVEV (reference sequence). The CDR3 loop spans 13 amino acids. CDR3 nucleotide sequence: TGTGCCAGCTGTCAGGGGGGCTACAATGAGCAGTACTTC. This encodes CASCQGGYNEQYF.

This clonotype was recorded a few times. DNA for the CDR3: TGTGCCAGCCGTGGTTACAGGGACACTGAAGCTTTCTTT. Encoded protein: CASRGYRDTEAFF. The chain couples TRBV27 to TRBJ1-1; a weak D match, TRBD1 (6 bases). With 8 bases removed from V and 3 bases from J, the gap between germline ends came to 13 bases. CDR3 size: 13 residues. Looked up from germline, CDR1 is MNHEY and CDR2 is SMNVEV (reference sequence).

This clonotype was recorded many times. The chain links TRBV7-2 to TRBJ2-2, with D perhaps given as TRBD1 or TRBD2 (5 bases each). V lost 3 bases to trimming and J lost 6 bases, with 11 bases between them. In germline, CDR1 is SGHTA, CDR2 FQGNSA. The CDR3 is made up of 14 amino acids. CDR3 sequence (DNA): TGTGCCAGCAGCTTCTTGGGGGTGTCCGGGGAGCTGTTTTTT. Translation gives CASSFLGVSGELFF.

The table lists this clonotype with many counts. The CDR3 is CASSEDPGSQNTIYF. CDR3 nucleotides: TGTGCCAGCAGTGAAGACCCGGGTAGTCAGAACACCATATATTTT. The chain recombines TRBV6-1 with TRBJ1-3; D is uncertain. Germline V CDR1 and CDR2: MNHNS, SASEGT. The CDR3 extends over 15 amino acids. The V end was cut by 1 base, the J end by 7 bases, with 14 bases between.

This chain links TRBV7-2 with TRBJ2-2; D may correspond to TRBD1 or TRBD2 (6 bases each). Germline CDR1 and CDR2: SGHTA and FQGNSA. The CDR3 consists of 17 residues. Trimming took 3 bases from V and 10 from J, leaving 24 bases between them. The CDR3 is CASSLGAGTVKSEELFF. The DNA for the CDR3 is TGTGCCAGCAGCTTGGGGGCCGGGACTGTGAAATCAGAGGAGCTGTTTTTT. Looking up the rest from reference TRBV7-2 and TRBJ2-2 gives the full variable domain: GAGVSQSPSNKVTEKGKDVELRCDPISGHTALYWYRQSLGQGLEFLIYFQGNSAPDKSGLPSDRFSAERTGGSVSTLTIQRTQQEDSAVYLCASSLGAGTVKSEELFFGEGSRLTVL.

The V call is TRBV7-2, the J call TRBJ2-4; 7 bases match TRBD1. The J call may not be correct, given that the DNA end is closer to TRBJ2-7. The CDR3 has 13 amino acids. Germline loops: CDR1 SGHTA, CDR2 FQGNSA. The CDR3 nucleotides are TGTGCCAGCAGCTCTATACAGGGGCACGAGCAGTACTTC. This encodes CASSSIQGHEQYF.

The chain links TRBV6-1 to TRBJ2-7; 9 nucleotides agree with TRBD1. Trimming cost V 6 bases and J 8 bases; bases outside gene matches: 5. The CDR3 is 12 amino acids. Per germline, CDR1 MNHNS and CDR2 SASEGT. This CDR3 reads CASSKTGGQQYF. DNA for the CDR3: TGTGCCAGCAGCAAAACAGGGGGCCAGCAGTACTTC.

This clonotype was recorded at least ten times. The V call is TRBV11-2, the J call TRBJ2-5; maybe TRBD2 (6 bases). V was shortened by 1 base and J by 3 bases, with 6 bases between the two germline ends. Per the germline V gene, CDR1 is SGHAT and CDR2 is FQNNGV. This CDR3 contains 13 residues. Here the CDR3 DNA reads TGTGCCAGCAGCTTAGGGACTAAAGAGACCCAGTACTTC. Protein: CASSLGTKETQYF.

Ten or more counts support this clonotype. A read error may explain this, as a much larger clone is one base away. V is TRBV12-5 and J is TRBJ2-1; tentatively, D is TRBD2 (6 bases). V lost 1 base and J 10 bases, leaving 8 bases between the germline ends. Germline CDR1 is LGHNT and CDR2 is FRNRAP. CDR3 length: 12 residues. The CDR3 region is CASGLGGGEQFF. In DNA form, the CDR3 reads TGTGCTAGTGGTTTGGGGGGAGGCGAGCAGTTCTTC.

In this sample, this clonotype turned up many times. The CDR3 coding sequence is TGTGCCAGCAGCTCTCGTAGTAGCTCCGTCCATACGCAGTATTTT. As protein: CASSSRSSSVHTQYF. The rearrangement uses TRBV7-2 and TRBJ2-3, with D unclear. This CDR3 is built from 15 residues. CDR1 SGHTA and CDR2 FQGNSA come from the germline V gene. V was shortened by 4 bases and J by 7 bases, with 18 bases between the two germline ends.

As concerns this clonotype: The junction and the germline gene differ at one end; a read error may be behind it. The chain joins TRBV7-8 to TRBJ2-2; D is possibly TRBD2 (7 bases). Germline assignment: CDR1 SGHVS and CDR2 FQNEAQ. The length of the CDR3 is 16 residues. CDR3 residues: CASSRLGGVSTDELYF. CDR3 coding DNA: TGTGCCAGCAGCCGCCTAGGGGGGGTAAGCACAGATGAGCTGTATTTT.

This chain links TRBV12-3 or TRBV12-4 with TRBJ2-1; 10 bases align to TRBD2. The junction had 5 bases not matched to a gene; V was cut back by 5 bases and J by 4 bases. This CDR3 is built from 15 residues. CDR3 in amino acids: CASSLGLAVYNEQFF. CDR3 nucleotides: TGTGCCAGCAGTCTCGGACTAGCGGTATACAATGAGCAGTTCTTC.

As concerns this clonotype: A read error may produce the germline difference seen at one junction end. CDR3: CARSFLGASTGTLFF. In nucleotides, the CDR3 is TGTGCCAGGAGCTTCCTGGGGGCGAGCACCGGGACGCTGTTTTTT. This chain uses TRBV5-5 with TRBJ2-2; D perhaps matches TRBD1 (6 bases). Germline V gene sequence: CDR1 SGHKS, CDR2 YYEKEE (reference sequence). The CDR3 spans 15 residues.

Note on this clonotype: A junction boundary mismatches the germline segment, possibly from a read error. The chain links TRBV7-2 to TRBJ2-3; D possibly corresponds to TRBD1 (8 bases). Germline V gene sequence: CDR1 SGHTA, CDR2 FQGNSA. The CDR3 is 16 amino acids. CDR3 sequence (DNA): TGTGCCAGCAGCGCGGGGGCAGGGGGCGCCAAAGATACGCAGTATTTC. It encodes CASSAGAGGAKDTQYF.

This clonotype was seen many times. The chain links TRBV7-9 to TRBJ2-1, with 7 positions matching TRBD2. The V gene end was trimmed by 1 base and the J gene end by 10 bases; junction bases not matched to a gene: 10. Germline lookup yields CDR1 SEHNR and CDR2 FQNEAQ (reference sequence). CDR3 length: 15 amino acids. CDR3 residues: CASSLGGSRYYEQFF. Here the CDR3 DNA reads TGTGCCAGCAGCTTAGGCGGGAGCCGGTACTACGAGCAGTTCTTC.

This clonotype was counted many times. This rearrangement joins TRBV11-2 to TRBJ1-2; D perhaps matches TRBD1 (5 bases). This CDR3 is built from 14 residues. Germline V CDR1 and CDR2: SGHAT, FQNNGV. Between the trimmed V and J ends, which lost 5 bases and 7 bases, there was a span of 17 bases. The CDR3 region has the DNA TGTGCCAGCAGCACCTGGGACCGAGAGGGTGGCTACACCTTC. Translating it yields CASSTWDREGGYTF.

This clonotype was recorded at least ten times. The rearrangement joins TRBV11-2 to TRBJ2-5, with D perhaps matching TRBD2 (6 bases). Trimming stripped 1 base from V and 11 bases from J, with 17 bases between. The CDR3 spans 14 residues. The germline gives CDR1 SGHAT, CDR2 FQNNGV. The CDR3 nucleotides are TGTGCCAGCAGCTTAGCGGGGGAAGTCTATGAGCAGTACTTC. As protein: CASSLAGEVYEQYF.